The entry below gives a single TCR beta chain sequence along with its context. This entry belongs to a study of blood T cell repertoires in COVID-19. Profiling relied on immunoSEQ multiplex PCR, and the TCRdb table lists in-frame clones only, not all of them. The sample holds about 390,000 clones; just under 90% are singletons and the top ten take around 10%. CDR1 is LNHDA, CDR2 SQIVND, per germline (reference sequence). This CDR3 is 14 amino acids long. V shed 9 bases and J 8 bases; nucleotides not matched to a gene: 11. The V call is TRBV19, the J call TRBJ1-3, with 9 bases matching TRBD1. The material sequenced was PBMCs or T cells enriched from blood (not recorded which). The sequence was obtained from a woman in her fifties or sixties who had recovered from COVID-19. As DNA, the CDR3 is TGTGCCAGCAAGACCGGGACAGGGACGCACACCATATATTTT. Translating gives CASKTGTGTHTIYF.